Listed below are T cell receptor beta chains from one sample, sequenced in a study of blood T cell repertoires in COVID-19. Using immunoSEQ multiplex PCR, the repertoire was profiled, and TCRdb retains in-frame clones only, with some absent. The sample shows 140,000 to 150,000 clones, 80% to 85% of them seen only once. The sample was PBMCs or T cells enriched from blood (not recorded which). The receptors derive from a woman between 50 and 59 years old who had been exposed to COVID-19. CDR3s include the opening cysteine and the closing phenylalanine or tryptophan.

v_call cdr3_aa
TRBV4-1 CASSHPGLSGPKNIQYF
TRBV19 CASRRKRGGFDEQFF
TRBV7-9 CASRGQGSANEQFF
TRBV7-9 CASSLELLRVGETQYF
TRBV5-5 CASSLSRGGSTDTQYF
TRBV7-7 CASSLKQGSTDTQYF
TRBV5-1 CASSLTPSGGTDTQYF
TRBV3-1/TRBV3-2 CASSPGTGGPNSPLHF
TRBV11-3 CASSLLGLGNEQFF
TRBV10-3 CAITGGTGGNGYTF
TRBV27 CASRTLTSGTQYF
TRBV3-1/TRBV3-2 CASSQDLGGWTGELFF
TRBV7-6 CASSLGAGVNTEAFF
TRBV4-1 CASSQEMGTGAPGNTIYF
TRBV9 CASSVVKSSGANVLTF
TRBV5-4 CASNRAGVTGELFF
TRBV27 CASSFFWGRYGYTF
TRBV7-2 CASSSGSYYEQYF
TRBV4-2 CASSQEVGTGISYEQYF
TRBV5-1 CASNRGSNTGELFF
TRBV5-6 CASSLVGVRYNEQFF
TRBV30 CAWSFGRDHEAFF
TRBV7-9 CASSSGLVLATEAFF
TRBV19 CASSAGGLAGYYEQYF
TRBV15 CATSRNRGTEAFF
TRBV2 CASKDRSGAGTEAFF
TRBV29-1 CSVEGSTGKVYEQYF
TRBV6-6 CASSPLGLDGANVLTF
TRBV29-1 CSVEDRERSYEQYF
TRBV5-1 CASSLNTAGTYEQYF
TRBV20-1 CSASPRGTEAFF
TRBV5-8 CASSLGTGNNQPQHF
TRBV6-4 CASSGGQGSSEAFF
TRBV7-9 CASSLLTGLSYFYGYTF
TRBV30 CAWCLRGENRGRTEAFF
TRBV10-3 CAISESALGQGDNGYTF
TRBV5-1 CASSVRHDTEAFF
TRBV18 CASSYARTSGVYEQYF
TRBV5-1 CASGSGYQETQYF
TRBV2 CASSEEDLRGSPLHF
TRBV6-5 CASSRGKTGGEQYF
TRBV10-1 CASSRDLNYGYTF
TRBV10-3 CAMSTTGNQPQHF
TRBV4-3 CASSQVGRVGYEQFF
TRBV7-2 CASSPPSGSSYEQYF
TRBV19 CASSSGLTTGNTIYF
TRBV6-5 CASSYSRGPSGNTIYF
TRBV29-1 CSVDRSDLGNTIYF
TRBV5-1 CASSFNGGPGAGNEQFF
TRBV7-8 CASSVDRKPNYGYTF
TRBV5-4 CASSLVQTGELFF
TRBV7-2 CASSLGLVETQYF
TRBV12-5 CASGLGTVNSPLHF
TRBV6-5 CASTTGLSVDTF
TRBV27 CASTTPAGGGNQPQHF
TRBV5-1 CASSTQGTGVTEAFF
TRBV19 CASSMARRMNTEAFF
TRBV12-5 CASGFDPGQGSVYGYTF
TRBV9 CASSDSGTPGNTIYF
TRBV1 CTSSQGGWLTYNEQFF